The following is a T cell receptor (beta chain) sequence with its context. TCRB transcripts that were expressed got sequenced, as all of the isolated RNA had been reverse transcribed. The repertoire was sequenced with immunoSEQ multiplex PCR; TCRdb's copy has only in-frame clones and lacks some. The sample has roughly 450,000 clones, 9.5% to 12% seen once. The CDR3 is 16 amino acids. Germline assignment: CDR1 LGHNA and CDR2 YNFKEQ. Trimming pared 0 bases from V and 0 bases from J, leaving 11 bases between. The sample belongs to a study of beta chain features in type 1 diabetes. The wider study: Comparable age, gender and cell yields were observed in patients relative to healthy donors. Examination of sorted cells across all samples involved 98,000,000 or so cells.

The chain combines TRBV4-2 with TRBJ1-1; a weak D match, TRBD1 (5 bases). The sequenced material came from naive CD4+ T cells from blood. The TCR comes from a woman aged 18-29 years in good health. The CDR3 here is CASSQDQGRVNTEAFF. The CDR3 DNA follows: TGTGCCAGCAGCCAAGATCAGGGTAGGGTGAACACTGAAGCTTTCTTT.